The 22 T cell receptor beta chains given below trace back to one sample, sequenced in a study of blood T cell repertoires in COVID-19. The table came from immunoSEQ multiplex PCR; TCRdb's copy has only in-frame clones and leaves some out. Here the sample spans more than 85,000 clones, nearly 90% being singletons. The sample taken for sequencing was peripheral blood. The source is a woman aged 80 or over with acute or convalescent COVID-19.

The V call is TRBV28, the J call TRBJ2-7, with D maybe TRBD2 (6 bases). The CDR3 is 15 amino acids. Trimming took 2 bases from V and 0 from J, leaving 11 bases between them. In germline, CDR1 is MDHEN, CDR2 SYDVKM. This CDR3 is CASSLVEGPSYEQYF. CDR3 DNA: TGTGCCAGCAGTTTAGTGGAGGGTCCCTCCTACGAGCAGTACTTC.

V gene TRBV7-9 combines with J gene TRBJ2-3; 11 bases match TRBD2. The CDR3 spans 18 residues. Germline V gene sequence: CDR1 SEHNR, CDR2 FQNEAQ (reference sequence). V was pared by 4 bases and J by 2 bases, with 11 bases of the junction left unmatched. The CDR3 here is CASSSIAGGLVVTDTQYF. The DNA for the CDR3 is TGTGCCAGCAGCTCCATAGCGGGGGGGCTCGTGGTCACAGATACGCAGTATTTT.

The genes are TRBV3-1 (or the pseudogene TRBV3-2) and TRBJ2-5; TRBD2 matches 15 bases. Trimming cost V 6 bases and J 2 bases; bases outside gene matches: 10. Germline V gene sequence: CDR1 LGHDT, CDR2 YNNKEL (reference sequence). CDR3 size: 18 residues. The CDR3 reads CASSHAGLAGGGQETQYF. The CDR3 bases are TGTGCCAGCAGTCATGCGGGACTAGCGGGAGGCGGACAAGAGACCCAGTACTTC.

This clone has a handful of counts. The chain couples TRBV4-2 to TRBJ2-7; D unclear. Germline V gene data show CDR1 as LGHNA and CDR2 as YNFKEQ. The length of the CDR3 is 15 residues. Trimming stripped 5 bases from V and 2 bases from J, with 16 bases between. The CDR3 sequence: CASSGLTVTAYEQYF. The CDR3 coding sequence is TGTGCCAGCAGCGGTCTAACAGTGACCGCCTACGAGCAGTACTTC.

The chain combines TRBV6-5 with TRBJ2-2; possible D gene TRBD1, 6 bases. The CDR3 consists of 14 residues. V lost 6 bases to trimming and J lost 6 bases, with 14 bases between them. CDR1 and CDR2 from the germline V gene are MNHEY and SVGAGI. CDR3 nucleotides: TGTGCCAGCAGCCATAGTACAGGGTCCGGGGAGCTGTTTTTT. Residues: CASSHSTGSGELFF.

About this clone: Other DNA variants within this sample encode the same CDR3. The CDR3 DNA reads as TGTGCCACCAGCGACAGGGGGAACACCGGGGAGCTGTTTTTT. Its translation: CATSDRGNTGELFF. The chain combines TRBV24-1 with TRBJ2-2, with TRBD1 identical over 8 bases. This CDR3 has 14 residues. In germline, CDR1 is KGHDR, CDR2 SFDVKD. Germline trimming cut 7 bases from V and 1 base from J; bases unmatched to any gene: 1.

This chain joins TRBV10-3 and TRBJ1-4, with 7 bases lining up with TRBD1. In germline, CDR1 is ENHRY, CDR2 SYGVKD. The junction had 7 bases not matched to a gene; V was cut back by 11 bases and J by 4 bases. CDR3 size: 13 residues. The CDR3 here is CAVRQGGNEKLFF. CDR3 bases: TGTGCCGTCCGACAGGGAGGTAATGAAAAACTGTTTTTT.

Here the CDR3 reads CASSRAAEAVYEQYF. CDR3 nucleotide sequence: TGTGCCAGCAGCCGAGCAGCAGAAGCGGTCTACGAGCAGTACTTC. The chain uses TRBV4-2 and TRBJ2-7; maybe TRBD2 (5 bases). The V end was cut by 4 bases, the J end by 3 bases, with 16 bases between. Looked up from germline, CDR1 is LGHNA and CDR2 is YNFKEQ. The CDR3 has 15 residues.

This chain uses TRBV27 with TRBJ1-6; D gene unclear. In germline, CDR1 is MNHEY, CDR2 SMNVEV (reference sequence). The CDR3 loop spans 14 amino acids. V was pared by 10 bases and J by 0 bases, with 10 bases between. DNA of the CDR3: TGTGCCACCGCGGGGTCCTCCTATAATTCACCCCTCCACTTT. Its protein product is CATAGSSYNSPLHF.

The chain links TRBV7-7 to TRBJ2-1; TRBD2 aligns across 12 bases. Germline assignment: CDR1 SSHAT and CDR2 FNYEAQ (reference sequence). This CDR3 spans 16 amino acids. Unmatched junction bases numbered 11, after V lost 10 bases and J lost 4 bases. CDR3 in amino acids: CATGAPTSGSYNEQFF. CDR3 DNA: TGTGCCACCGGCGCCCCGACTAGCGGGAGTTACAATGAGCAGTTCTTC.

This CDR3 is CASSLLGQGSGSPLHF. CDR3 DNA sequence: TGTGCCAGCAGTTTATTGGGACAGGGGAGCGGTTCACCCCTCCACTTT. The chain recombines TRBV28 with TRBJ1-6; TRBD1 aligns across 10 bases. The germline V gene encodes CDR1 MDHEN and CDR2 SYDVKM. The junction had 6 bases not matched to a gene; V was cut back by 1 base and J by 9 bases. The CDR3 contains 16 residues. The entire variable domain, with the rest obtained from reference TRBV28 and TRBJ1-6, is as follows: DVKVTQSSRYLVKRTGEKVFLECVQDMDHENMFWYRQDPGLGLRLIYFSYDVKMKEKGDIPEGYSVSREKKERFSLILESASTNQTSMYLCASSLLGQGSGSPLHFGNGTRLTVT.

V is TRBV6-5 and J is TRBJ2-5; 9 nucleotides match TRBD1. This CDR3 comprises 13 residues. Unmatched junction bases numbered 6, after V lost 6 bases and J lost 7 bases. Germline CDR1 and CDR2: MNHEY and SVGAGI. The CDR3 sequence is CASSRQGVGTQYF. CDR3 nucleotides: TGTGCCAGCAGCCGACAGGGGGTGGGGACCCAGTACTTC.

This clone came up once. The V and J genes are TRBV9 and TRBJ2-2, with D maybe TRBD1 (5 bases). V was shortened by 0 bases and J by 4 bases, with 13 bases between the two germline ends. Per germline, CDR1 SGDLS and CDR2 YYNGEE. The CDR3 sequence is 16 residues long. The CDR3 DNA is TGTGCCAGCAGCGTAGAGGTGGGGCTGGGCACCGGGGAGCTGTTTTTT. Amino acids: CASSVEVGLGTGELFF.

The J gene is TRBJ2-7, the V gene TRBV7-2, with TRBD1 matching over 7 bases. CDR1 is SGHTA and CDR2 is FQGNSA in the germline V gene. CDR3 size: 13 residues. The V and J ends lost 7 bases and 3 bases, in that order; junction bases with no gene match: 6. In DNA form, the CDR3 reads TGTGCCAGCAAGGGGGCTAGCTACTACGAGCAGTACTTC. It specifies CASKGASYYEQYF. Based on the CDR3 plus reference TRBV7-2 and TRBJ2-7, the full variable domain is GAGVSQSPSNKVTEKGKDVELRCDPISGHTALYWYRQSLGQGLEFLIYFQGNSAPDKSGLPSDRFSAERTGGSVSTLTIQRTQQEDSAVYLCASKGASYYEQYFGPGTRLTVT.

Written as DNA, the CDR3 is TGTGCCAGCAGTGCCGGGACAGGGAACCCAGATACGCAGTATTTT. Its translation: CASSAGTGNPDTQYF. The chain employs TRBV6-4 and TRBJ2-3, with 9 bases identical to TRBD1. V trimming: 4 bases; J trimming: 4 bases; junction bases outside the gene matches: 6. This CDR3 is 15 amino acids long. The germline CDR1 and CDR2 sequences are MRHNA and SNTAGT.

The chain uses TRBV7-9 and TRBJ1-6; 9 bases align to TRBD1. Germline loops: CDR1 SEHNR, CDR2 FQNEAQ (reference sequence). The CDR3 sequence is 16 residues long. J gave up 6 bases and V 5 bases, and 8 bases lay outside the gene matches. The CDR3 DNA reads as TGTGCCAGCAGCCGAACAGGGGGCGCTGGTAATTCACCCCTCCACTTT. Translated, it gives CASSRTGGAGNSPLHF.

The chain employs TRBV4-3 and TRBJ2-3; no clear D gene. CDR3 length equals 14 residues. Germline CDR1 and CDR2: LGHNA and YSLEER. The V end was cut by 3 bases, the J end by 8 bases, with 15 bases between. In nucleotides, the CDR3 is TGCGCCAGCAGCCAGCTCTCCTTATCCGGTACGCAGTATTTT. This encodes CASSQLSLSGTQYF.

The chain carries TRBV6-1 and TRBJ2-3; D remains ambiguous. The V end lost 6 bases, the J end lost 3 bases, and 4 bases lay between the germline ends. CDR3 length: 11 amino acids. Germline lookup yields CDR1 MNHNS and CDR2 SASEGT. For the CDR3, the DNA is TGTGCCAGCAGCCTTACAGATACGCAGTATTTT. Translating gives CASSLTDTQYF.

In this sample, this clone turned up once. The chain recombines TRBV7-8 with TRBJ1-2; D ambiguous. The CDR3 has 13 residues. Trimming removed 7 bases at V and 7 bases at J, with 16 bases between. Germline V CDR1 and CDR2: SGHVS, FQNEAQ. For the CDR3, the DNA is TGTGCCAGCAACACCTTTGCGGTTTTTGGCTACACCTTC. It translates to CASNTFAVFGYTF.

This chain links TRBV11-2 with TRBJ1-2; 8 bases line up with TRBD1. After removal of 5 bases from V and 5 bases from J, the junction contained 10 bases not matched to a gene. This CDR3 contains 15 residues. Germline V CDR1 and CDR2: SGHAT, FQNNGV. The CDR3 DNA reads as TGTGCCAGCAGCAACTACGTCAGGGGGCAATATGGCTACACCTTC. As protein: CASSNYVRGQYGYTF.

The chain is built from TRBV7-3 and TRBJ2-1; D not certain. Germline CDR1 is SGHTA and CDR2 is FQGTGA. The CDR3 runs 13 residues. Trimming removed 4 bases from V and 5 bases from J, with 9 bases in between. The CDR3 loop reads CASSYTTDNEQFF. The CDR3 nucleotides are TGTGCCAGCAGCTATACTACCGACAATGAGCAGTTCTTC.

The gene calls are TRBV24-1 and TRBJ2-2, with 7 bases fitting TRBD2. V dropped 3 bases and J dropped 1; count of bases not matched to a gene: 7. Germline loops: CDR1 KGHDR, CDR2 SFDVKD. This CDR3 region has 17 residues. The CDR3 DNA is TGTGCCACCAGTGATCGAACCGGGACTATGAACACCGGGGAGCTGTTTTTT. Protein product: CATSDRTGTMNTGELFF.